Listed below are T cell receptor beta chains from one sample, sequenced in a study of OX40 agonist ivuxolimab in advanced cancers. The data were produced by immunoSEQ multiplex PCR, yet TCRdb's version contains in-frame clones alone and is incomplete. The table has 15,000 to 20,000 clones, roughly nine tenths seen once. This material consisted of CD4+ or CD8+ T cells sorted from blood, taken in a trial of the OX40 agonist ivuxolimab. These receptors were collected from an adult with an advanced solid tumor such as melanoma, head and neck, liver or kidney cancer. Both conserved end residues are part of each CDR3. The D gene is left open where the match is weak. For some rows the clone size is stated as once, few or many, or as a class when expanded; others skip it.

V gene	D gene	J gene	clone size	CDR3 protein	CDR3 DNA
TRBV6-1	TRBD1	TRBJ2-7	-	CASSDRIWTGPYEQYF	TGTGCCAGCAGTGACCGTATCTGGACAGGGCCCTACGAGCAGTACTTC
TRBV7-2	TRBD2	TRBJ2-1	once	CASSPLAGGYNEQFF	TGTGCCAGCAGCCCCCTAGCGGGGGGATACAATGAGCAGTTCTTC
TRBV2	-	TRBJ1-6	-	CASSADLLGDSPLHF	TGTGCCAGCAGTGCCGATCTCTTGGGAGATTCACCCCTCCACTTT
TRBV5-1	-	TRBJ2-2	-	CASSWPPQVNTGELFF	TGCGCCAGCAGCTGGCCGCCCCAGGTGAACACCGGGGAGCTGTTTTTT
TRBV6-6	TRBD2	TRBJ2-7	-	CATSGGGSHEQYF	TGTGCCACCTCGGGCGGGGGGTCGCACGAGCAGTACTTC
TRBV27	TRBD2	TRBJ2-1	-	CASSQGLAGAEQFF	TGTGCCAGCAGTCAGGGACTAGCGGGGGCTGAGCAGTTCTTC
TRBV6-5	-	TRBJ2-5	-	CASSSPKWGVGETQYF	TGTGCCAGCAGTTCCCCCAAGTGGGGGGTTGGGGAGACCCAGTACTTC
TRBV5-1	-	TRBJ1-2	once	CASSSGQRTNCGYTF	TGCGCCAGCAGTTCAGGACAGCGAACTAACTGTGGCTACACCTTC
TRBV12-5	-	TRBJ2-2	-	CATCRTVNTGELFF	TGTGCTACGTGCAGGACTGTGAACACCGGGGAGCTGTTTTTT
TRBV29-1	-	TRBJ1-4	medium-sized	CSVSELPGAGNEKLFF	TGCAGCGTCTCTGAACTCCCGGGGGCGGGTAATGAAAAACTGTTTTTT
TRBV10-2	-	TRBJ2-7	-	CASSRDIGPYEQYF	TGCGCCAGCAGTCGGGACATCGGACCATACGAGCAGTACTTC